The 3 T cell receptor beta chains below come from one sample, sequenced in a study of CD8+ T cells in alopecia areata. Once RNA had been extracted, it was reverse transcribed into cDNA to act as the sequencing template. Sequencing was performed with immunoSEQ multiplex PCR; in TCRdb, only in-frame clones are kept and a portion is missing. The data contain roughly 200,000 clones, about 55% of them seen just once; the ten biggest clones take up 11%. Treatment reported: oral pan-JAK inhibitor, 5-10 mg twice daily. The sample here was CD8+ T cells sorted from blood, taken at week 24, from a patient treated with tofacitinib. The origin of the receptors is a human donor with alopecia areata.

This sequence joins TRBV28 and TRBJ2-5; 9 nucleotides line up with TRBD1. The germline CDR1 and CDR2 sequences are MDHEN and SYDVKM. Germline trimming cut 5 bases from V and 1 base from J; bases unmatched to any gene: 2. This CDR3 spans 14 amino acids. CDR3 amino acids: CASSAGQGQETQYF. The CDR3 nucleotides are TGTGCCAGCAGTGCGGGACAGGGCCAAGAGACCCAGTACTTC.

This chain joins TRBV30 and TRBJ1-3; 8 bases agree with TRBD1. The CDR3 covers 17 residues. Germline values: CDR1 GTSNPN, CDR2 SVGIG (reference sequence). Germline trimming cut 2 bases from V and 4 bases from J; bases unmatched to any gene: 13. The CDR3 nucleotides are TGTGCCTGGAGTCCTCCAGAGAACCGGGACAGGGGAAACACCATATATTTT. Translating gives CAWSPPENRDRGNTIYF.

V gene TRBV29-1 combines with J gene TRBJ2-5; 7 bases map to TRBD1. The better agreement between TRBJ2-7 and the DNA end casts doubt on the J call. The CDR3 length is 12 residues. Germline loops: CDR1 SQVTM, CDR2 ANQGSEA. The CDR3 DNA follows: TGCAGCGTTCTGACAGGGAGCTACGAGCAGTACTTC. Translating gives CSVLTGSYEQYF.